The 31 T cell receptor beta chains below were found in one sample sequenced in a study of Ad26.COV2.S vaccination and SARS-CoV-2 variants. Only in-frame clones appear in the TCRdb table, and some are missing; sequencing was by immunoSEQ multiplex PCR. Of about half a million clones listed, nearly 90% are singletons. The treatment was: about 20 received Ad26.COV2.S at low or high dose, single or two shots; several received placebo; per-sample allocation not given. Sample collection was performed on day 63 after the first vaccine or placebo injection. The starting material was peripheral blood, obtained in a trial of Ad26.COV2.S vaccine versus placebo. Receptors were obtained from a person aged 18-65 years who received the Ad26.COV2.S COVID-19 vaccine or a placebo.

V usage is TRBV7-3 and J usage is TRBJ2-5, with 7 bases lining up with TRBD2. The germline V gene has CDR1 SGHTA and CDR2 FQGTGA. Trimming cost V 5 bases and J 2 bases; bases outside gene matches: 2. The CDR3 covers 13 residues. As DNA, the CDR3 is TGTGCCAGCAGCCTAGCGGCACAAGAGACCCAGTACTTC. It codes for CASSLAAQETQYF.

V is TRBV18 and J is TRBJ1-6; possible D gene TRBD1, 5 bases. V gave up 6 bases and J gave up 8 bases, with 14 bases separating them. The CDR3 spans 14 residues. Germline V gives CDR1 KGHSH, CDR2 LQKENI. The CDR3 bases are TGTGCCAGCTCTATTGCCAGGGCTGATTCACCCCTCCACTTT. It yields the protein CASSIARADSPLHF.

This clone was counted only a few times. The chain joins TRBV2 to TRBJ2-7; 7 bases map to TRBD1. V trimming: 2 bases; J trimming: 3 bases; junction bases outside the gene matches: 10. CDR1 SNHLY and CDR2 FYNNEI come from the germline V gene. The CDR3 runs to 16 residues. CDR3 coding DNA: TGTGCCAGCAGTGAATTTGGGACAGCCACAATCTACGAGCAGTACTTC. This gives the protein CASSEFGTATIYEQYF.

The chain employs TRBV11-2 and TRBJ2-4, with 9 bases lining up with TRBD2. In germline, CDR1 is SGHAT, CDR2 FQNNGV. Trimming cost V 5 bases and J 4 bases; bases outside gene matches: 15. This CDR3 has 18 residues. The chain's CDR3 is CASSLHPGREGRKNIQYF. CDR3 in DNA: TGTGCCAGCAGCCTCCATCCGGGGCGGGAGGGCCGAAAAAACATTCAGTACTTC.

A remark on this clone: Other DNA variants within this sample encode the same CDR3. DNA for the CDR3: TGCGCCAGCAGCCAGGGACTAGCGGGCTCCTACGAGCAGTACTTC. Translated, it gives CASSQGLAGSYEQYF. The chain joins TRBV5-1 to TRBJ2-7; 12 bases are a match to TRBD2. This CDR3 spans 15 amino acids. The junction had 2 bases not matched to a gene; V was cut back by 4 bases and J by 0 bases. CDR1 is SGHRS and CDR2 is YFSETQ in the germline V gene.

CDR3 bases: TGTGCCAGCAGCCCTCTAGCGGGGAAAGCCTCCTACGAGCAGTACTTC. Its protein is CASSPLAGKASYEQYF. The chain combines TRBV6-2 or TRBV6-3 with TRBJ2-7, with 9 nucleotides matching TRBD2. The CDR3 has 16 residues. The J segment lost 0 bases and the V segment lost 6 bases, leaving 9 bases of the junction unmatched. Per germline, CDR1 MNHEY and CDR2 SVGEGT.

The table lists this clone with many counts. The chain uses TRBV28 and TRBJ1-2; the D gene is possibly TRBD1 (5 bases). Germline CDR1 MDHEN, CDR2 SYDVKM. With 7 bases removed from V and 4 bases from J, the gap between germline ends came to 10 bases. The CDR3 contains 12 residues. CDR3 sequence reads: CASTPGGYGYTF. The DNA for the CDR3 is TGTGCCAGCACCCCGGGGGGCTATGGCTACACCTTC.

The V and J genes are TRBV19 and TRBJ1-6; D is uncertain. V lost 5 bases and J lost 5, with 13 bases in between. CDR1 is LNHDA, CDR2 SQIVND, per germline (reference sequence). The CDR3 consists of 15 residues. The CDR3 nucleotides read TGTGCCAGTAGTGACAACGGGAAGAATAATTCACCCCTCCACTTT. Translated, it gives CASSDNGKNNSPLHF. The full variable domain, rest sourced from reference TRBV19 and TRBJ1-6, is DGGITQSPKYLFRKEGQNVTLSCEQNLNHDAMYWYRQDPGQGLRLIYYSQIVNDFQKGDIAEGYSVSREKKESFPLTVTSAQKNPTAFYLCASSDNGKNNSPLHFGNGTRLTVT.

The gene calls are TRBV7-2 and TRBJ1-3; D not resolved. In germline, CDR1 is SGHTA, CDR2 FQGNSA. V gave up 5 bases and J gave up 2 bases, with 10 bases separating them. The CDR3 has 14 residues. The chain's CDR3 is CASSQGTAGNTIYF. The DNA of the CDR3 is TGTGCCAGCAGCCAAGGTACGGCTGGAAACACCATATATTTT.

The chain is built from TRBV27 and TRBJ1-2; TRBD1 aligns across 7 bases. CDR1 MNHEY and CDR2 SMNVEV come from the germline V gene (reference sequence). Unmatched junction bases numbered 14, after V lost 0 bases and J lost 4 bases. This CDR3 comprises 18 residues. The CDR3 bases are TGTGCCAGCAGTTTATCGCACTCCACCCGACAGGGAGGCTATGGCTACACCTTC. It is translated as CASSLSHSTRQGGYGYTF.

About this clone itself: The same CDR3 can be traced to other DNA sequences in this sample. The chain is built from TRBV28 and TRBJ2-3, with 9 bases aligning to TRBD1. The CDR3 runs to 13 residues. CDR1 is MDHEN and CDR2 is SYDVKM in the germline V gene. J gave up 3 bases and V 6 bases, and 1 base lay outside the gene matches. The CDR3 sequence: CASRGQGTDTQYF. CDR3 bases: TGTGCCAGCAGGGGACAGGGAACAGATACGCAGTATTTT.

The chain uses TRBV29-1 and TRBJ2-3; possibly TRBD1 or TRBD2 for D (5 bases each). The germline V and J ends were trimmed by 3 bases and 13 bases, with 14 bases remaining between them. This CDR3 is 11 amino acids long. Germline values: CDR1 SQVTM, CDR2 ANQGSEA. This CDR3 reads CSVDFGTNEYF. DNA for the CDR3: TGCAGCGTTGATTTCGGGACCAACGAGTATTTT.

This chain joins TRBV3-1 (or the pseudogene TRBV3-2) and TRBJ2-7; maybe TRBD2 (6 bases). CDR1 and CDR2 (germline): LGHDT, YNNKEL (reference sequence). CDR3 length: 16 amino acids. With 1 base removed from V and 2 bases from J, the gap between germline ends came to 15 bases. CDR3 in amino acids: CASSQVASVLPYEQYF. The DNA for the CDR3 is TGTGCCAGCAGCCAAGTTGCTAGCGTATTACCCTACGAGCAGTACTTC.

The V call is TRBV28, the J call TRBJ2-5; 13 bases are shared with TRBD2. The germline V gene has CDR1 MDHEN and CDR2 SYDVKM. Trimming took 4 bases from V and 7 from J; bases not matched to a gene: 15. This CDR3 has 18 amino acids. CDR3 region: CASSSEGLAGSDGPTQYF. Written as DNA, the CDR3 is TGTGCCAGCAGTTCCGAGGGACTAGCGGGATCCGATGGTCCGACCCAGTACTTC. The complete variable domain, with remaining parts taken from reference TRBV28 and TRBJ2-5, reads DVKVTQSSRYLVKRTGEKVFLECVQDMDHENMFWYRQDPGLGLRLIYFSYDVKMKEKGDIPEGYSVSREKKERFSLILESASTNQTSMYLCASSSEGLAGSDGPTQYFGPGTRLLVL.

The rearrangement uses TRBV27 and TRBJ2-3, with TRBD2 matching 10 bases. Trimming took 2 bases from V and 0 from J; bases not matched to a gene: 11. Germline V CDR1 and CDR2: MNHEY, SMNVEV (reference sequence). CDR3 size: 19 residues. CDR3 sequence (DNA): TGTGCCAGCAGTTTAACTAGCGGGATGGGGCGGTTTAGCACAGATACGCAGTATTTT. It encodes CASSLTSGMGRFSTDTQYF.

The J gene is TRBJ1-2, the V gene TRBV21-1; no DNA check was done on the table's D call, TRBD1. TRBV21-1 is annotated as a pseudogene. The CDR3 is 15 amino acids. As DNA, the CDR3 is TGTGCCAGCAGCAATTTGGCTCCAGGGAAGAGGGGCTACACCTTC. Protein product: CASSNLAPGKRGYTF.

CDR3 nucleotide sequence: TGTGCCAGCAAGGACAGGTTCTATGGCTACACCTTC. It specifies CASKDRFYGYTF. V is TRBV6-5 and J is TRBJ1-2; 7 bases are shared with TRBD1. V was clipped by 7 bases and J by 4 bases; unmatched bases: 3. The germline V gene encodes CDR1 MNHEY and CDR2 SVGAGI. CDR3 length equals 12 residues.

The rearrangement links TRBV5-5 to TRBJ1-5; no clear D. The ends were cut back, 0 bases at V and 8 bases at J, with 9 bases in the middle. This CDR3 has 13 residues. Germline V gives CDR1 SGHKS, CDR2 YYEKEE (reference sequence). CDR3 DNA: TGTGCCAGCAGCTTGGTTGCGACGGAGCCCCAGCATTTT. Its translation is CASSLVATEPQHF.

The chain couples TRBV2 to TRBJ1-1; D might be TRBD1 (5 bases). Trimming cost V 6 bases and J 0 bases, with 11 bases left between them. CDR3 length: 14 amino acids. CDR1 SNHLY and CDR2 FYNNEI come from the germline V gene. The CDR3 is CASRLRAMNTEAFF. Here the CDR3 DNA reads TGTGCCAGCAGGCTCAGGGCGATGAACACTGAAGCTTTCTTT.

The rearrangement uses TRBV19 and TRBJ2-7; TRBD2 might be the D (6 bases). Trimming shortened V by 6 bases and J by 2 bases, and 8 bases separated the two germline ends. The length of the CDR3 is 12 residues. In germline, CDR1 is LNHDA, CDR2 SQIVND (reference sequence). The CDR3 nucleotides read TGTGCCAGTAGGGGGGGAGCCTACGAGCAGTACTTC. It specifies CASRGGAYEQYF.

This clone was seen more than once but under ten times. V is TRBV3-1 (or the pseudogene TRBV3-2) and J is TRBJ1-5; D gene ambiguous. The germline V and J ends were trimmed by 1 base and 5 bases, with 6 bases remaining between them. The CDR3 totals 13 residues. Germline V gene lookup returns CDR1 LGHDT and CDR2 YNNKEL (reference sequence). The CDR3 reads CASSQATYQPQHF. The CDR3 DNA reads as TGTGCCAGCAGCCAAGCGACATATCAGCCCCAGCATTTT.

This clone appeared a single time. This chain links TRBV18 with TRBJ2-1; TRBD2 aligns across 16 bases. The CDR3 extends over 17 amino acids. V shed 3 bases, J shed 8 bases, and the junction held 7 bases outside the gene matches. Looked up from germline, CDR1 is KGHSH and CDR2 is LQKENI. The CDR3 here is CASSPAGLAGGPHEQFF. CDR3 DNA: TGTGCCAGCTCACCGGCGGGACTAGCGGGGGGGCCCCATGAGCAGTTCTTC.

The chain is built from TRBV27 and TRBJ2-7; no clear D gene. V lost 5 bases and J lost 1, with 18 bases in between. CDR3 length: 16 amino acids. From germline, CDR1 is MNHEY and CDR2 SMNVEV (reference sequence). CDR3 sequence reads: CASSGMKIHHSYEQYF. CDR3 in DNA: TGTGCCAGCAGTGGGATGAAAATACACCATTCCTACGAGCAGTACTTC.

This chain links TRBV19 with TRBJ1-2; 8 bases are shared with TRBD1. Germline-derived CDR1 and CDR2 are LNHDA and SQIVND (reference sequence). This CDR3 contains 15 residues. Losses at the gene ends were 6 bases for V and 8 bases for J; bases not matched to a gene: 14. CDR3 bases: TGTGCCAGTAGCTGGACAGGGCTCTCTAATGCGGGCTACACCTTC. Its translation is CASSWTGLSNAGYTF.

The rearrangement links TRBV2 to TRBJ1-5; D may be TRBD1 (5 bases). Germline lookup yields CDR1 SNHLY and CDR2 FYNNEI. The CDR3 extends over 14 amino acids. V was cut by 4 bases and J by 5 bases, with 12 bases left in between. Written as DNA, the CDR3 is TGTGCCAGCAGTGGTGGGACTCTTGATCAGCCCCAGCATTTT. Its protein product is CASSGGTLDQPQHF.

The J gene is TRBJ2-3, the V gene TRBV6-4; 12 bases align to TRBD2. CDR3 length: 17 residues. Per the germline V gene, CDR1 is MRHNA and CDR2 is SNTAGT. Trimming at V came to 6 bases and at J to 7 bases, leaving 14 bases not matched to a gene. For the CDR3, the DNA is TGTGCCAGCAGCCCCAGACCTACTAGCGGGGGGTCAAATACGCAGTATTTT. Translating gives CASSPRPTSGGSNTQYF.

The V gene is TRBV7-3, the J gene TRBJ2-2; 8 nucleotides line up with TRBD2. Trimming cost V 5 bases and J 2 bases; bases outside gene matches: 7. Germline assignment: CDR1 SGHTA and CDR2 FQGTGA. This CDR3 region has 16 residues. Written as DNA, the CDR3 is TGTGCCAGCAGCCGAAATAGCGGGGCAAACACCGGGGAGCTGTTTTTT. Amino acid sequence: CASSRNSGANTGELFF. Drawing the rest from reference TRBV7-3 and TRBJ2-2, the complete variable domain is GAGVSQTPSNKVTEKGKYVELRCDPISGHTALYWYRQSLGQGPEFLIYFQGTGAADDSGLPNDRFFAVRPEGSVSTLKIQRTERGDSAVYLCASSRNSGANTGELFFGEGSRLTVL.

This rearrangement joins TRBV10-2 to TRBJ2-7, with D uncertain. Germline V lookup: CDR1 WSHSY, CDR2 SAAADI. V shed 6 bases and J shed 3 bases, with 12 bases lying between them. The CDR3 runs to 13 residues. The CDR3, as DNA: TGCGCCAGCAGATCTTCGGGCGGCTACGAGCAGTACTTC. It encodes CASRSSGGYEQYF.

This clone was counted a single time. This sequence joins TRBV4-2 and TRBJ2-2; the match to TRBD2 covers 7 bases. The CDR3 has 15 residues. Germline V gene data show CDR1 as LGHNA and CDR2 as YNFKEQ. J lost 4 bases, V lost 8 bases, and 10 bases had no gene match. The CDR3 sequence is CASGESTSLTGELFF. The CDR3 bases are TGTGCCAGCGGGGAATCGACTAGCCTCACCGGGGAGCTGTTTTTT.

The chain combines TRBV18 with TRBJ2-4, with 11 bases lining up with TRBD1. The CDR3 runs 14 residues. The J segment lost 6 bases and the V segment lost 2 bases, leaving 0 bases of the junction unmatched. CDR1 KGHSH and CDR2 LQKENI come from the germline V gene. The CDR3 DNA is TGTGCCAGCTCACCAGGGACAGGGGGAAACATTCAGTACTTC. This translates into CASSPGTGGNIQYF.

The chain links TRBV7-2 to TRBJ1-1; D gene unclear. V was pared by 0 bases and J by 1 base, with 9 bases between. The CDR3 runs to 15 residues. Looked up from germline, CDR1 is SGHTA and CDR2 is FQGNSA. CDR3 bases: TGTGCCAGCAGCTTAGCCCCTGGGCGGAACACTGAAGCTTTCTTT. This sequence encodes CASSLAPGRNTEAFF.